The 9 T cell receptor beta chains listed next were all sequenced from one sample in a study of blood T cell repertoires in COVID-19. Clones were read by immunoSEQ multiplex PCR, and TCRdb kept only the in-frame ones, dropping some. The repertoire holds 13,000 or so clones, with about 80% as singletons. The sequenced sample was peripheral blood. The receptor source for this set is a woman over 75 with acute or convalescent COVID-19.

Here the CDR3 DNA reads TGTGCCAGCTCACCAAGGGGCTATGACGAGCAGTACTTC. Translating gives CASSPRGYDEQYF. The V and J genes are TRBV18 and TRBJ2-7; weak D call: TRBD1 (5 bases). Germline V gene lookup returns CDR1 KGHSH and CDR2 LQKENI. Trimming took 2 bases from V and 5 from J, leaving 10 bases between them. The CDR3 is 13 amino acids.

The rearrangement links TRBV4-2 to TRBJ1-2; D might be TRBD1 (6 bases). Deletions cut 0 bases from V and 2 bases from J, with 10 bases between. The germline V gene has CDR1 LGHNA and CDR2 YNFKEQ. The CDR3 is 15 residues long. The CDR3 loop is CASSQEWTENYGYTF. The CDR3, as DNA: TGTGCCAGCAGCCAAGAATGGACAGAAAACTATGGCTACACCTTC.

The chain's CDR3 is CASSGGGGLEQYF. Written as DNA, the CDR3 is TGTGCCAGCTCAGGCGGAGGGGGCCTCGAGCAGTACTTC. This rearrangement joins TRBV12-3 or TRBV12-4 to TRBJ2-7, with a tentative D call TRBD1 (7 bases). The CDR3 length is 13 residues. V was clipped by 8 bases and J by 6 bases, with 17 bases between them.

V usage is TRBV5-4 and J usage is TRBJ1-1; D is uncertain. The CDR3 loop spans 15 amino acids. Germline CDR1 SGHNT, CDR2 YYREEE (reference sequence). V was cut by 0 bases and J by 0 bases, with 9 bases left in between. CDR3 sequence: CASSLGASVNTEAFF. In DNA form, the CDR3 reads TGTGCCAGCAGCTTGGGGGCGTCCGTGAACACTGAAGCTTTCTTT. Drawing the rest from reference TRBV5-4 and TRBJ1-1, the complete variable domain is ETGVTQSPTHLIKTRGQQVTLRCSSQSGHNTVSWYQQALGQGPQFIFQYYREEENGRGNFPPRFSGLQFPNYSSELNVNALELDDSALYLCASSLGASVNTEAFFGQGTRLTVV.

The rearrangement uses TRBV30 and TRBJ1-2, with 8 bases fitting TRBD1. The junction had 9 bases not matched to a gene; V was cut back by 8 bases and J by 4 bases. The germline V gene encodes CDR1 GTSNPN and CDR2 SVGIG (reference sequence). The CDR3 sequence is 13 residues long. CDR3 protein: CAITGGSGYGYTF. The CDR3 DNA sequence: TGTGCCATAACAGGGGGGAGCGGCTATGGCTACACCTTC.

The chain is built from TRBV3-1 (or the pseudogene TRBV3-2) and TRBJ2-7; D ambiguous. The V end lost 1 base, the J end lost 2 bases, and 6 bases lay between the germline ends. The CDR3 is 13 amino acids. The germline CDR1 and CDR2 sequences are LGHDT and YNNKEL (reference sequence). CDR3 nucleotides: TGTGCCAGCAGCCAAGGTGTAGCCTACGAGCAGTACTTC. Encoded protein: CASSQGVAYEQYF.

In the case of this clone: Relative to the germline gene, one junction end is altered; a read error may explain this. In the same sample, other DNA sequences code for this CDR3. The chain uses TRBV15 and TRBJ2-7, with 8 bases identical to TRBD1. From germline, CDR1 is LNHNV and CDR2 YYDKDF (reference sequence). The CDR3 loop spans 16 amino acids. The CDR3 DNA reads TGTGCTACCACCCGAACCGGGCGGACAGGGATCAACGAGCAGTACTTC. It is translated as CATTRTGRTGINEQYF.

The CDR3 here is CASSVRGTGELFF. The DNA of the CDR3 is TGTGCCAGCAGTGTACGGGGTACCGGGGAGCTGTTTTTT. The J gene is TRBJ2-2, the V gene TRBV6-4; TRBD2 might be the D (5 bases). The CDR3 runs to 13 residues. Trimming left V 4 bases short and J 5 bases short, with 8 bases between. CDR1 is MRHNA and CDR2 is SNTAGT in the germline V gene.

V and J are TRBV10-2 and TRBJ1-2, with TRBD1 identical over 10 bases. V shed 6 bases and J 8 bases; nucleotides not matched to a gene: 6. Germline V lookup: CDR1 WSHSY, CDR2 SAAADI. The CDR3 runs to 13 residues. CDR3 sequence (DNA): TGCGCCAGCAGGGGCGGGACAGGGGTCGGCTACACCTTC. Translating it yields CASRGGTGVGYTF.